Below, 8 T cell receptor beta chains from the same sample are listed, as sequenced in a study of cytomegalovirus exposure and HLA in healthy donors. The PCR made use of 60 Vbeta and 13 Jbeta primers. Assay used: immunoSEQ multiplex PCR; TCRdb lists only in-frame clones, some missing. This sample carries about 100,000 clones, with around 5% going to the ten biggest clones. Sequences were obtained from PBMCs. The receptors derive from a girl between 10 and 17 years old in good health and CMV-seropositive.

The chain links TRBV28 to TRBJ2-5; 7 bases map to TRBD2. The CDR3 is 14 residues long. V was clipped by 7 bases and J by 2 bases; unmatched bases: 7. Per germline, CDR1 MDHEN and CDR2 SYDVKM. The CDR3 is CASKLAENQETQYF. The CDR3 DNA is TGTGCCAGCAAGCTAGCGGAGAATCAAGAGACCCAGTACTTC.

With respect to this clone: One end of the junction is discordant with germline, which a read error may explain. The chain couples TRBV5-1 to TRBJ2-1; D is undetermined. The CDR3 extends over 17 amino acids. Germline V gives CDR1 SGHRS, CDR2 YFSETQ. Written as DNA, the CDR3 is TGCGCCAGCAGTTTGGCCCCCTTGTCTAGCTCCTACAATGAGCAGTTCTTC. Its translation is CASSLAPLSSSYNEQFF.

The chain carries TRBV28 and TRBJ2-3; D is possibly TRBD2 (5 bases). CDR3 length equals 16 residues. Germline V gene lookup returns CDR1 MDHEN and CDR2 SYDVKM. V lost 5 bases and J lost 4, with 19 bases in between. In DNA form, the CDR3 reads TGTGCCAGCAGTGGCGGGCCAGGCTTCGAGGCAGATACGCAGTATTTT. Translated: CASSGGPGFEADTQYF.

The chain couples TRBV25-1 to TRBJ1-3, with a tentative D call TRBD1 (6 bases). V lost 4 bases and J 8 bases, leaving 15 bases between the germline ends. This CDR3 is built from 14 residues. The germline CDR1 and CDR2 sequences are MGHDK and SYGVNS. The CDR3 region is CASSADSSWDTIYF. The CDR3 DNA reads TGTGCCAGCAGTGCGGACAGTTCGTGGGACACCATATATTTT.

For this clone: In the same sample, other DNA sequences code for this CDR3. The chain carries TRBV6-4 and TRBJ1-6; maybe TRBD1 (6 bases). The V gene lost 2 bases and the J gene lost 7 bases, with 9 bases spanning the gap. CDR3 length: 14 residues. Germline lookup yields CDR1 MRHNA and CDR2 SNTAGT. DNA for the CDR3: TGTGCCAGCAGTGACCGTGGGGGCAATTCACCCCTCCACTTT. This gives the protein CASSDRGGNSPLHF.

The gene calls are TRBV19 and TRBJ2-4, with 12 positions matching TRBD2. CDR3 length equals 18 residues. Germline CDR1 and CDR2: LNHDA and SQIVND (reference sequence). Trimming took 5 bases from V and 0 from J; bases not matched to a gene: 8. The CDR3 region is CASSVGLAGRVAKNIQYF. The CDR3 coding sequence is TGTGCCAGTAGTGTTGGACTAGCGGGGAGAGTAGCCAAAAACATTCAGTACTTC.

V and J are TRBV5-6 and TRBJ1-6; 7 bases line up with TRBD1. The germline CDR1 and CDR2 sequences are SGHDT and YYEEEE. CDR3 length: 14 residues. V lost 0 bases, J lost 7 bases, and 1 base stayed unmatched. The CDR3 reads CASSLGQGNSPLHF. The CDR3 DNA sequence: TGTGCCAGCAGCTTGGGACAGGGAAATTCACCCCTCCACTTT.

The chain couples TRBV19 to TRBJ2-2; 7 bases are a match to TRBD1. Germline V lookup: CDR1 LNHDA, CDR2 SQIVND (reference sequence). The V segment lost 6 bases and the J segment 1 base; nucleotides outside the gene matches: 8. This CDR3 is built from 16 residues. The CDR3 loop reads CASSTGWTGNTGELFF. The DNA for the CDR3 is TGTGCCAGTAGCACTGGGTGGACAGGGAACACCGGGGAGCTGTTTTTT.